The table lists the clone carrying this T cell receptor (beta chain) with many counts. Its specificity is not known. The data belong to a study of T cell repertoires in cytomegalovirus infection. Background on the study: Matching HLA type and CMV infection were both indicated by public TCR beta signatures. General study points: The ex vivo response was dominated by HLA-C-restricted CMV-specific TCR beta clonotypes. Identification of carriers of CMV plus the relevant HLA was performed using cumulative public TCR beta family frequency.

MiXCR, applied by TCRdb to the reads, yields one record per CDR3 protein. The table shows over 300,000 distinct CDR3 sequences, with roughly 17% occurring only once. Trimming cost V 5 bases and J 8 bases; bases outside gene matches: 13. Per germline, CDR1 SGHVS and CDR2 FQNEAQ. The CDR3 totals 16 residues. This chain connects TRBV7-8 to TRBJ1-4; 8 bases agree with TRBD1. Source material: PBMCs. This clonotype was sampled from a human donor in good health (CMV status not recorded). Some clones in this sample may be carry-over from other donors' samples. The CDR3 DNA reads TGTGCCAGCAGCAAAGATCCGACAGGGGTATTGGAAAAACTGTTTTTT. Its translation: CASSKDPTGVLEKLFF.